The 22 T cell receptor beta chains listed next were all sequenced from one sample in a study of shared clonotypes between healthy human individuals (dated by TCRdb to the early 2020s). The library was obtained by the immunoSEQ multiplex PCR assay. The source is immuneACCESS, and TCRdb retained only in-frame sequences with V and J called. Part of the clones is not carried over; for the studies checked, unresolved V genes explain less than half of this, and the remainder is unexplained. The sample profile shows roughly 2.1 million clones; just over 90% of them were found once. The ten biggest clones cover 1.7% of the sample. CD8 naive samples were CD45RO-negative cells positively selected for CCR7, giving a CD45RA+CCR7+ population that excluded TemRA cells. The specimen sequenced was naive CD8+ T cells from PBMCs. In the paper's terms, the cell subset or site label means: CD45RA+CCR7+. The receptors derive from a man aged 18 to 35 in good health. Some clones in this sample may be carry-over from other donors' samples.

The rearrangement joins TRBV6-1 to TRBJ2-4; 14 bases agree with TRBD2. Trimming took 4 bases from V and 1 from J; bases not matched to a gene: 9. This CDR3 is 19 amino acids long. Germline V gene lookup returns CDR1 MNHNS and CDR2 SASEGT. This chain's CDR3 is CASSAPGLAGARAKNIQYF. The CDR3, as DNA: TGTGCCAGCAGTGCCCCGGGACTAGCGGGAGCGCGGGCCAAAAACATTCAGTACTTC.

Concerning this clone itself: The same CDR3 also results from other DNA sequences found in this sample. This chain links TRBV28 with TRBJ1-5; D ambiguous. CDR1 MDHEN and CDR2 SYDVKM come from the germline V gene. V dropped 3 bases and J dropped 0 bases, with 6 bases sitting between them. This CDR3 is 14 amino acids long. The CDR3 loop is CASSFYTSNQPQHF. The CDR3 bases are TGTGCCAGCAGTTTCTACACTAGCAATCAGCCCCAGCATTTT.

The chain combines TRBV10-2 with TRBJ2-3, with D maybe TRBD2 (6 bases). Trimming left V 2 bases short and J 5 bases short, with 14 bases between. Germline CDR1 reads WSHSY; CDR2 reads SAAADI. This CDR3 spans 15 amino acids. The CDR3 nucleotides read TGCGCCAGCAGTGAGCTTGGCCCAGCGGGAGATACGCAGTATTTT. This translates into CASSELGPAGDTQYF.

The CDR3 DNA reads as TGTGCCAGCAGTGCCCGCCTTGATTTTGGGCTAGCGACGTACAATGAGCAGTTCTTC. It is translated as CASSARLDFGLATYNEQFF. The chain carries TRBV6-1 and TRBJ2-1; TRBD2 might be the D (6 bases). Per germline, CDR1 MNHNS and CDR2 SASEGT. Trimming removed 4 bases at V and 4 bases at J, with 26 bases between. This CDR3 has 19 residues.

CDR3 amino acids: CAWSDGGGREAFF. CDR3 bases: TGTGCCTGGTCCGACGGGGGCGGAAGGGAAGCTTTCTTT. This chain links TRBV30 with TRBJ1-1; D may be TRBD1 (6 bases). In germline, CDR1 is GTSNPN, CDR2 SVGIG (reference sequence). The CDR3 contains 13 residues. Trimming stripped 5 bases from V and 8 bases from J, with 18 bases between.

This clone was picked up one time. The genes are TRBV6-5 and TRBJ2-1, with 11 bases fitting TRBD1. The germline CDR1 and CDR2 sequences are MNHEY and SVGAGI. J gave up 14 bases and V 5 bases, and 11 bases lay outside the gene matches. The CDR3 consists of 14 residues. CDR3 loop: CASSPGQGALGEFF. The CDR3 coding sequence is TGTGCCAGCAGTCCCGGACAGGGGGCCCTAGGGGAGTTCTTC.

J is TRBJ2-7 and V is TRBV19; 8 bases line up with TRBD2. The CDR3 length is 14 residues. Germline loops: CDR1 LNHDA, CDR2 SQIVND (reference sequence). With 6 bases clipped from V and 2 bases from J, the junction kept 6 bases outside the gene matches. CDR3: CASREPSGPYEQYF. The CDR3 coding sequence is TGTGCCAGTAGAGAACCTAGCGGGCCCTACGAGCAGTACTTC.

This CDR3 reads CSVAGGGSSSYEQYF. In DNA form, the CDR3 reads TGCAGCGTCGCGGGTGGGGGGAGCAGCTCCTACGAGCAGTACTTC. The chain carries TRBV29-1 and TRBJ2-7, with D possibly TRBD2 on 6 matching bases. Between the trimmed V and J ends, which lost 6 bases and 0 bases, there was a span of 18 bases. Germline CDR1 is SQVTM and CDR2 is ANQGSEA. The CDR3 covers 15 residues.

This chain uses TRBV19 with TRBJ1-1, with D possibly matching TRBD1 (5 bases). CDR3 length: 13 residues. Germline V CDR1 and CDR2: LNHDA, SQIVND (reference sequence). Trimming shortened V by 2 bases and J by 5 bases, and 9 bases separated the two germline ends. The CDR3 spells CASSIYQGTEAFF. CDR3 sequence (DNA): TGTGCCAGTAGTATATACCAGGGAACTGAAGCTTTCTTT.

The chain links TRBV10-1 to TRBJ1-5; D is ambiguous. Germline CDR1 and CDR2: WNHNN and SYGVQD (reference sequence). The V gene lost 3 bases and the J gene lost 6 bases, with 6 bases spanning the gap. The CDR3 is made up of 12 amino acids. CDR3 in amino acids: CASSDPGQPQHF. CDR3 DNA sequence: TGCGCCAGCAGTGACCCCGGTCAGCCCCAGCATTTT.

The genes are TRBV4-1 and TRBJ2-7, with unresolved D. The CDR3 has 14 amino acids. CDR1 MGHRA and CDR2 YSYEKL come from the germline V gene. Trimming cost V 1 base and J 0 bases, with 7 bases left between them. DNA for the CDR3: TGCGCCAGCAGCCAAGGACCGATCTCCTACGAGCAGTACTTC. It is translated as CASSQGPISYEQYF.

The chain joins TRBV28 to TRBJ1-4; D is possibly TRBD1 (5 bases). The V end was cut by 8 bases, the J end by 0 bases, with 16 bases between. There are 16 residues in the CDR3. From germline, CDR1 is MDHEN and CDR2 SYDVKM. CDR3 residues: CASEEAGTPTNEKLFF. The CDR3 bases are TGTGCCAGCGAAGAAGCAGGGACCCCAACTAATGAAAAACTGTTTTTT.

J is TRBJ2-7 and V is TRBV11-2; D unclear. V dropped 1 base and J dropped 0 bases, with 10 bases sitting between them. The CDR3 runs to 15 residues. Germline CDR1 and CDR2: SGHAT and FQNNGV. This CDR3 reads CASSLGLLNSYEQYF. The CDR3 DNA reads TGTGCCAGCAGCTTAGGACTGCTAAACTCCTACGAGCAGTACTTC.

The gene calls are TRBV6-6 and TRBJ1-4; possibly TRBD1 for D (5 bases). This CDR3 has 16 residues. V lost 5 bases, J lost 6 bases, and 19 bases lay in between. CDR1 and CDR2 from the germline V gene are MNHNY and SVGAGI (reference sequence). The CDR3 nucleotides read TGTGCCAGCAGTACCCCAGGGACTGAACGTTATGAAAAACTGTTTTTT. Its protein product is CASSTPGTERYEKLFF.

The chain employs TRBV7-9 and TRBJ2-7; D may be TRBD1 or TRBD2 (5 bases each). The CDR3 consists of 16 residues. Germline CDR1 SEHNR, CDR2 FQNEAQ (reference sequence). V lost 4 bases to trimming and J lost 3 bases, with 19 bases between them. The CDR3 region has the DNA TGTGCCAGCAGCTCAGCATCCGGGGCAGGAGACTACGAGCAGTACTTC. Protein sequence: CASSSASGAGDYEQYF.

The gene calls are TRBV5-8 and TRBJ1-1; maybe TRBD1 (5 bases). This CDR3 region has 14 residues. Germline CDR1 SGHTS, CDR2 YDEGEE. Trimming removed 3 bases from V and 8 bases from J, with 17 bases in between. The CDR3 here is CASSWGPEGDEAFF. The CDR3 DNA reads as TGTGCCAGCAGCTGGGGCCCCGAGGGAGACGAAGCTTTCTTT. Filled out from reference TRBV5-8 and TRBJ1-1, the complete variable domain reads EAGVTQSPTHLIKTRGQQATLRCSPISGHTSVYWYQQALGLGLQFLLWYDEGEERNRGNFPPRFSGRQFPNYSSELNVNALELEDSALYLCASSWGPEGDEAFFGQGTRLTVV.

The gene calls are TRBV28 and TRBJ2-1, with D perhaps matching TRBD1 (6 bases). With 6 bases removed from V and 3 bases from J, the gap between germline ends came to 15 bases. CDR1 and CDR2 from the germline V gene are MDHEN and SYDVKM. The CDR3 contains 15 residues. CDR3 region: CASSSGQRYYNEQFF. In DNA form, the CDR3 reads TGTGCCAGCAGCTCCGGACAGCGTTACTACAATGAGCAGTTCTTC.

In its sample, this clone was seen once. The chain couples TRBV27 to TRBJ2-7; 7 nucleotides agree with TRBD2. The V segment lost 4 bases and the J segment 0 bases; nucleotides outside the gene matches: 3. The CDR3 spans 14 residues. Looked up from germline, CDR1 is MNHEY and CDR2 is SMNVEV (reference sequence). The DNA of the CDR3 is TGTGCCAGCAGTTCCCGGGAGGCCTCCTACGAGCAGTACTTC. Amino acids: CASSSREASYEQYF.

Comments on this clone: The sample holds other DNA sequences that translate to the same CDR3. J is TRBJ2-1 and V is TRBV27; unclear D gene. The germline V gene encodes CDR1 MNHEY and CDR2 SMNVEV (reference sequence). Trimming cost V 3 bases and J 4 bases, with 7 bases left between them. The CDR3 has 13 residues. The CDR3 nucleotides read TGTGCCAGCAGTTTGGGTTCATACAATGAGCAGTTCTTC. This gives the protein CASSLGSYNEQFF.

This chain joins TRBV5-4 and TRBJ2-3, with a tentative D call TRBD2 (7 bases). From germline, CDR1 is SGHNT and CDR2 YYREEE (reference sequence). The ends were cut back, 0 bases at V and 5 bases at J, with 16 bases in the middle. The CDR3 spans 16 residues. CDR3 DNA sequence: TGTGCCAGCAGCTTGGATGGGGGGGCGTTCGTAGATACGCAGTATTTT. It encodes CASSLDGGAFVDTQYF.

The gene calls are TRBV5-4 and TRBJ2-2; the match to TRBD2 covers 14 bases. This CDR3 is built from 20 residues. Germline CDR1 and CDR2: SGHNT and YYREEE (reference sequence). V gave up 4 bases and J gave up 5 bases; unmatched junction bases: 16. The CDR3: CASSGAQGLAGVERTGELFF. CDR3 bases: TGTGCCAGCAGCGGGGCCCAGGGACTAGCGGGAGTGGAGCGGACCGGGGAGCTGTTTTTT. The full variable domain, with the rest looked up from reference TRBV5-4 and TRBJ2-2, is ETGVTQSPTHLIKTRGQQVTLRCSSQSGHNTVSWYQQALGQGPQFIFQYYREEENGRGNFPPRFSGLQFPNYSSELNVNALELDDSALYLCASSGAQGLAGVERTGELFFGEGSRLTVL.

The rearrangement links TRBV4-3 to TRBJ1-2, with 7 bases that match TRBD1. With 1 base clipped from V and 6 bases from J, the junction kept 8 bases outside the gene matches. Germline CDR1 and CDR2: LGHNA and YSLEER. The CDR3 covers 15 residues. The CDR3 coding sequence is TGCGCCAGCAGCCAAGTTTTCAGGGGGTTCGATGGCTACACCTTC. The encoded protein is CASSQVFRGFDGYTF.